Following are 8 T cell receptor beta chains from one sample sequenced in a study of vaccination effects on CD4 cells after COVID-19. In the ViraFEST assay, antigen-specific CD4+ clonotypes were identified by expansion after peptide-pool stimulation. Upon completion of 10 days in culture, CD4+ T cells were isolated. Of the BNT162b2 and mRNA-1273 vaccines, participants received two doses of one or the other. This table comes from immunoSEQ multiplex PCR, and its TCRdb copy is limited to in-frame clones, with some not included. The sample records about 33,000 clones, more than 75% being singletons. These receptors lack a known antigen. Material: CD4+ T cells from PBMCs cultured with HCoV-NL63 spike peptides, obtained after COVID-19 vaccination. Receptor source: a human donor who received a COVID-19 vaccine. Some clones in this sample may be carry-over from other donors' samples.

This chain uses TRBV11-2 with TRBJ1-6; 7 bases agree with TRBD1. CDR1 SGHAT and CDR2 FQNNGV come from the germline V gene. This CDR3 comprises 14 residues. J gave up 7 bases and V 5 bases, and 5 bases lay outside the gene matches. CDR3 in amino acids: CASSVGQSNSPLHF. In DNA, the CDR3 is TGTGCCAGCAGCGTGGGACAGTCGAATTCACCCCTCCACTTT.

This clone was counted a single time. The rearrangement links TRBV29-1 to TRBJ1-4, with D possibly matching TRBD1 (6 bases). The CDR3 length is 14 residues. Germline V gene sequence: CDR1 SQVTM, CDR2 ANQGSEA. V shed 7 bases and J shed 4 bases, with 16 bases lying between them. The CDR3 DNA reads TGCAGCGGGGCGATGACAGGCCATAATGAAAAACTGTTTTTT. Its translation: CSGAMTGHNEKLFF.

The chain couples TRBV2 to TRBJ1-2; TRBD1 matches 8 bases. CDR1 is SNHLY, CDR2 FYNNEI, per germline. The junction had 7 bases not matched to a gene; V was cut back by 6 bases and J by 4 bases. The CDR3 has 14 residues. Here the CDR3 DNA reads TGTGCCAGCAGGGAGACAGGGGTGTTCTATGGCTACACCTTC. It is translated as CASRETGVFYGYTF.

V gene TRBV30 combines with J gene TRBJ2-6; D tentatively reads TRBD1 or TRBD2 (5 bases each). The CDR3 has 15 residues. The ends were cut back, 5 bases at V and 1 base at J, with 12 bases in the middle. Germline CDR1 is GTSNPN and CDR2 is SVGIG (reference sequence). Written as DNA, the CDR3 is TGTGCCTGGGCCCATGGGGGTTCTGGGGCCAACGTCCTGACTTTC. Its protein product is CAWAHGGSGANVLTF.

This clone was seen only once. V is TRBV24-1 and J is TRBJ1-5; D might be TRBD1 (5 bases). Between the trimmed V and J ends, which lost 1 base and 9 bases, there was a span of 6 bases. The CDR3 is 12 amino acids. The germline CDR1 and CDR2 sequences are KGHDR and SFDVKD. The CDR3 sequence: CATSDFTGPQHF. In DNA, the CDR3 is TGTGCCACCAGTGATTTCACAGGGCCCCAGCATTTT.

The chain links TRBV7-2 to TRBJ1-1, with D tentatively TRBD1 (5 bases). Deletions cut 2 bases from V and 0 bases from J, with 7 bases between. The length of the CDR3 is 14 residues. Germline V lookup: CDR1 SGHTA, CDR2 FQGNSA. This CDR3 is CASSLQGLNTEAFF. The DNA for the CDR3 is TGTGCCAGCAGCTTACAGGGCTTGAACACTGAAGCTTTCTTT.

This chain links TRBV30 with TRBJ1-2; possibly TRBD1 for D (5 bases). The germline V gene has CDR1 GTSNPN and CDR2 SVGIG (reference sequence). The CDR3 is made up of 12 amino acids. Trimming left V 0 bases short and J 8 bases short, with 10 bases between. This CDR3 reads CAWSVGVGGYTF. CDR3 coding DNA: TGTGCCTGGAGTGTGGGGGTTGGCGGCTACACCTTC.

The genes are TRBV3-1 (or the pseudogene TRBV3-2) and TRBJ1-3; D unresolved. The germline V and J ends were trimmed by 1 base and 0 bases, with 10 bases remaining between them. Germline V gene sequence: CDR1 LGHDT, CDR2 YNNKEL (reference sequence). The CDR3 is made up of 16 amino acids. The CDR3 region is CASSQVQARSGNTIYF. The CDR3 coding sequence is TGTGCCAGCAGCCAAGTTCAGGCCCGCTCTGGAAACACCATATATTTT.